A single sample is the source of the 9 T cell receptor beta chains below, sequenced in a study of shared T cell receptors in the human thymus. TCRdb keeps only in-frame clones here, not all; method: immunoSEQ multiplex PCR. The table includes hundreds of thousands of clones, roughly 88% detected once. These data also formed part of another study, on human thymus T cells.

Sequencing was performed on thymocytes. Receptors originate from a boy younger than two with a congenital heart defect.

The chain employs TRBV13 and TRBJ2-1, with D perhaps TRBD1 (6 bases). CDR3 length equals 17 residues. The ends were cut back, 5 bases at V and 4 bases at J, with 21 bases in the middle. The germline V gene encodes CDR1 PRHDT and CDR2 FYEKMQ (reference sequence). Here the CDR3 DNA reads TGTGCCAGCAGCCCGCCGAAGGGGGAGCCCCCTTACAATGAGCAGTTCTTC. Its translation: CASSPPKGEPPYNEQFF.

The V call is TRBV28, the J call TRBJ2-6; D is perhaps TRBD2 (6 bases). Trimming took 3 bases from V and 2 from J, leaving 20 bases between them. This CDR3 contains 19 residues. Germline CDR1 is MDHEN and CDR2 is SYDVKM. The CDR3 loop reads CASSFKGRRDSAGANVLTF. CDR3 in DNA: TGTGCCAGCAGTTTCAAGGGACGGAGGGACTCTGCTGGGGCCAACGTCCTGACTTTC. Complete variable domain (other parts from reference TRBV28 and TRBJ2-6): DVKVTQSSRYLVKRTGEKVFLECVQDMDHENMFWYRQDPGLGLRLIYFSYDVKMKEKGDIPEGYSVSREKKERFSLILESASTNQTSMYLCASSFKGRRDSAGANVLTFGAGSRLTVL.

The genes are TRBV28 and TRBJ2-7; D perhaps matches TRBD1 (6 bases). CDR1 is MDHEN and CDR2 is SYDVKM in the germline V gene. The CDR3 contains 14 residues. V shed 5 bases and J shed 2 bases, with 13 bases lying between them. CDR3 sequence: CASSGPGHTYEQYF. In DNA, the CDR3 is TGTGCCAGCAGTGGGCCGGGACATACCTACGAGCAGTACTTC.

The V and J genes are TRBV11-2 and TRBJ2-7, with TRBD2 matching over 11 bases. Germline V lookup: CDR1 SGHAT, CDR2 FQNNGV. This CDR3 has 17 residues. The ends lost 0 bases at V and 5 bases at J; junction bases unmatched: 9. CDR3: CASSLEVAGGPGDEQYF. In DNA form, the CDR3 reads TGTGCCAGCAGCTTAGAGGTAGCGGGAGGGCCAGGGGACGAGCAGTACTTC.

This chain joins TRBV28 and TRBJ1-4; D is possibly TRBD1 (5 bases). Germline-derived CDR1 and CDR2 are MDHEN and SYDVKM. The ends were cut back, 4 bases at V and 3 bases at J, with 18 bases in the middle. The CDR3 sequence is 17 residues long. CDR3 in amino acids: CASSYPSPQGSNEKLFF. The CDR3 DNA follows: TGTGCCAGCAGTTACCCCTCCCCCCAGGGATCTAATGAAAAACTGTTTTTT.

In nucleotides, the CDR3 is TGTGCCAGCAGCCTAAGGGCGGGGCAGGGGGCGGTTGACAATCAGCCCCAGCATTTT. Its translation is CASSLRAGQGAVDNQPQHF. V gene TRBV5-5 combines with J gene TRBJ1-5, with 8 bases lining up with TRBD1. This CDR3 region has 19 residues. The J segment lost 3 bases and the V segment lost 4 bases, leaving 18 bases of the junction unmatched. Germline values: CDR1 SGHKS, CDR2 YYEKEE (reference sequence). Full variable domain (rest looked up from reference TRBV5-5 and TRBJ1-5): DAGVTQSPTHLIKTRGQQVTLRCSPISGHKSVSWYQQVLGQGPQFIFQYYEKEERGRGNFPDRFSARQFPNYSSELNVNALLLGDSALYLCASSLRAGQGAVDNQPQHFGDGTRLSIL.

This chain joins TRBV7-9 and TRBJ1-1; D is ambiguous. The V gene lost 5 bases and the J gene lost 2 bases, with 12 bases spanning the gap. The CDR3 is 14 residues long. Germline V gene lookup returns CDR1 SEHNR and CDR2 FQNEAQ (reference sequence). The CDR3 DNA follows: TGTGCCAGCAGCCATAGCCAGCGAAACACTGAAGCTTTCTTT. Amino acids: CASSHSQRNTEAFF.

The chain recombines TRBV4-1 with TRBJ2-3; 9 positions match TRBD2. The V gene end was trimmed by 2 bases and the J gene end by 6 bases; junction bases not matched to a gene: 12. The germline gives CDR1 MGHRA, CDR2 YSYEKL. The CDR3 sequence is 17 residues long. CDR3 sequence: CASSQNRLAVLRDTQYF. The CDR3 DNA reads TGCGCCAGCAGCCAAAACAGACTAGCGGTTCTGCGGGATACGCAGTATTTT.

This clone has just a few counts. The chain links TRBV6-5 to TRBJ2-6; D is unclear. CDR3 length equals 15 residues. Trimming removed 7 bases from V and 1 base from J, with 11 bases in between. Germline CDR1 is MNHEY and CDR2 is SVGAGI. CDR3 sequence: CASNINQSGANVLTF. CDR3 nucleotide sequence: TGTGCCAGCAACATAAATCAGTCTGGGGCCAACGTCCTGACTTTC.